These 19 T cell receptor beta chains came from one sample sequenced in a study of T cell responses to AZD1222 COVID-19 vaccine. Repertoires were generated with immunoSEQ multiplex PCR, while TCRdb's copy carries only in-frame clones and drops some. The sample carries some 110,000 clones, 87% recorded once. This specimen consisted of peripheral blood, obtained on day 0 of AZD1222 vaccination. The receptor source for this set is an adult in good health.

This clone is a singleton in its sample. V usage is TRBV6-5 and J usage is TRBJ1-1; TRBD1 matches at 7 bases. In germline, CDR1 is MNHEY, CDR2 SVGAGI. This CDR3 has 11 amino acids. J lost 8 bases, V lost 6 bases, and 3 bases had no gene match. The CDR3 DNA follows: TGTGCCAGCAGCAAGGGGGCCGAAGCTTTCTTT. Translating gives CASSKGAEAFF.

CDR3 in amino acids: CASSPRQGRGSPLHF. The CDR3 DNA sequence: TGTGCCAGCAGTCCAAGACAGGGACGCGGTTCACCCCTCCACTTT. This chain joins TRBV27 and TRBJ1-6; 7 nucleotides align to TRBD1. The CDR3 sequence is 15 residues long. Germline V gene lookup returns CDR1 MNHEY and CDR2 SMNVEV (reference sequence). The V gene end was trimmed by 5 bases and the J gene end by 9 bases; junction bases not matched to a gene: 10.

The rearrangement uses TRBV3-1 (or the pseudogene TRBV3-2) and TRBJ2-5; TRBD1 agrees at 9 bases. The CDR3 totals 16 residues. Germline lookup yields CDR1 LGHDT and CDR2 YNNKEL (reference sequence). V trimming: 8 bases; J trimming: 4 bases; junction bases outside the gene matches: 14. The CDR3 nucleotides are TGTGCCAGCTCAAAGCTCGACAGGGGGGTTCGAGAGACCCAGTACTTC. Its translation is CASSKLDRGVRETQYF.

The V call is TRBV6-5, the J call TRBJ1-5; 7 bases fit TRBD1. Trimming took 8 bases from V and 0 from J; bases not matched to a gene: 7. The CDR3 has 15 amino acids. The germline CDR1 and CDR2 sequences are MNHEY and SVGAGI. CDR3 sequence reads: CASGQTGISNQPQHF. The CDR3 DNA reads TGTGCCAGCGGACAGACAGGGATTAGCAATCAGCCCCAGCATTTT.

This rearrangement joins TRBV4-1 to TRBJ1-2; possible D gene TRBD1, 5 bases. Germline V gene lookup returns CDR1 MGHRA and CDR2 YSYEKL. V lost 4 bases and J lost 0, with 12 bases in between. The CDR3 length is 15 residues. CDR3 bases: TGCGCCAGCAGCCTTCACAGGCAAACTAACTATGGCTACACCTTC. Translated: CASSLHRQTNYGYTF.

The rearrangement joins TRBV9 to TRBJ1-3; 7 bases fit TRBD1. With 2 bases clipped from V and 4 bases from J, the junction kept 6 bases outside the gene matches. The length of the CDR3 is 15 residues. Germline CDR1 is SGDLS and CDR2 is YYNGEE. CDR3 sequence: CASSVRTGAGNTIYF. In DNA form, the CDR3 reads TGTGCCAGCAGCGTGAGAACAGGGGCGGGAAACACCATATATTTT. Combining the CDR3 with reference TRBV9 and TRBJ1-3 gives the whole variable domain DSGVTQTPKHLITATGQRVTLRCSPRSGDLSVYWYQQSLDQGLQFLIQYYNGEERAKGNILERFSAQQFPDLHSELNLSSLELGDSALYFCASSVRTGAGNTIYFGEGSWLTVV.

The sample holds one count of this clone. This sequence joins TRBV28 and TRBJ2-7; D could derive from TRBD1 or TRBD2 (6 bases each). The V and J ends lost 3 bases and 1 base respectively, with 16 bases between them. Per the germline V gene, CDR1 is MDHEN and CDR2 is SYDVKM. The CDR3 spans 16 residues. CDR3 loop: CASSLRGADRSYEQYF. The CDR3 DNA sequence: TGTGCCAGCAGTTTGAGGGGGGCCGATCGTTCCTACGAGCAGTACTTC. Looking up the rest from reference TRBV28 and TRBJ2-7 gives the full variable domain: DVKVTQSSRYLVKRTGEKVFLECVQDMDHENMFWYRQDPGLGLRLIYFSYDVKMKEKGDIPEGYSVSREKKERFSLILESASTNQTSMYLCASSLRGADRSYEQYFGPGTRLTVT.

This rearrangement joins TRBV30 to TRBJ1-2; TRBD1 might be the D (5 bases). The CDR3 sequence is 13 residues long. The ends were cut back, 0 bases at V and 6 bases at J, with 11 bases in the middle. Per the germline V gene, CDR1 is GTSNPN and CDR2 is SVGIG (reference sequence). The CDR3 region has the DNA TGTGCCTGGAGTGTACAAGGGGAGAATGGCTACACCTTC. This codes for CAWSVQGENGYTF.

This rearrangement joins TRBV30 to TRBJ2-5, with D possibly called TRBD1 or TRBD2 (5 bases each). The CDR3 is made up of 15 amino acids. Per germline, CDR1 GTSNPN and CDR2 SVGIG (reference sequence). CDR3 coding DNA: TGTGTCGCCGGACCCTCTGGGGGAGTGCAAGAGACCCAGTACTTC. It translates to CVAGPSGGVQETQYF.

J is TRBJ2-7 and V is TRBV7-8; 8 positions agree with TRBD1. The V segment lost 5 bases and the J segment 9 bases; nucleotides outside the gene matches: 15. Germline lookup yields CDR1 SGHVS and CDR2 FQNEAQ. This CDR3 is built from 15 residues. The DNA for the CDR3 is TGTGCCAGCAGCCCGGAACCGGGACAGGTCAGTGTGCAGTACTTC. Protein: CASSPEPGQVSVQYF.

This clone was detected only once. The chain is built from TRBV4-1 and TRBJ1-5; a possible D gene is TRBD1 (5 bases). Germline assignment: CDR1 MGHRA and CDR2 YSYEKL. This CDR3 region has 15 residues. V was clipped by 0 bases and J by 7 bases, with 13 bases between them. The DNA of the CDR3 is TGCGCCAGCAGCCAAGAAGGAGGGCGGGGGCAGCCCCAGCATTTT. It encodes CASSQEGGRGQPQHF.

The chain joins TRBV28 to TRBJ2-7, with 9 bases matching TRBD1. Germline CDR1 is MDHEN and CDR2 is SYDVKM. CDR3 length equals 16 residues. Losses at the gene ends were 7 bases for V and 5 bases for J; bases not matched to a gene: 15. The CDR3 DNA sequence: TGTGCCAGCACCTCACACCGGGACAGGGTGTCAGACGAGCAGTACTTC. This codes for CASTSHRDRVSDEQYF.

V and J are TRBV5-4 and TRBJ2-1; the D gene is possibly TRBD2 (6 bases). Germline assignment: CDR1 SGHNT and CDR2 YYREEE (reference sequence). Trimming shortened V by 4 bases and J by 2 bases, and 13 bases separated the two germline ends. The CDR3 consists of 15 residues. Written as DNA, the CDR3 is TGTGCCAGCAGCCGGCAGGGAGGACCCTACAATGAGCAGTTCTTC. Translation gives CASSRQGGPYNEQFF.

This chain links TRBV5-1 with TRBJ2-3, with a possible D match to TRBD1 (6 bases). The V end was cut by 5 bases, the J end by 2 bases, with 9 bases between. The CDR3 runs 13 residues. CDR1 is SGHRS and CDR2 is YFSETQ in the germline V gene. The CDR3 region has the DNA TGCGCCAGCAGTGGGACAACCACAGATACGCAGTATTTT. Its protein is CASSGTTTDTQYF.

The chain couples TRBV12-1 to TRBJ2-7; the tabulated D call, TRBD2, remains unverified against the DNA. TRBV12-1 is classified as a pseudogene. The CDR3 covers 14 residues. The CDR3 is CASSWSSGRCEQYF. The CDR3, as DNA: TGTGCCAGCAGCTGGTCTAGCGGGAGGTGCGAGCAGTACTTC.

This clone occurred once. The chain is built from TRBV28 and TRBJ1-1; D not resolved. Germline-derived CDR1 and CDR2 are MDHEN and SYDVKM. V was clipped by 5 bases and J by 0 bases, with 10 bases between them. This CDR3 comprises 14 residues. In DNA form, the CDR3 reads TGTGCCAGCAGTCCTTGGGTCGTGAACACTGAAGCTTTCTTT. Protein sequence: CASSPWVVNTEAFF. The full variable domain, in which reference TRBV28 and TRBJ1-1 provide the parts outside the CDR3, is DVKVTQSSRYLVKRTGEKVFLECVQDMDHENMFWYRQDPGLGLRLIYFSYDVKMKEKGDIPEGYSVSREKKERFSLILESASTNQTSMYLCASSPWVVNTEAFFGQGTRLTVV.

This clone was found once. The chain recombines TRBV6-4 with TRBJ1-1; D is unresolved. The CDR3 spans 13 residues. Deletions cut 0 bases from V and 3 bases from J, with 5 bases between. CDR1 is MRHNA and CDR2 is SNTAGT in the germline V gene. In nucleotides, the CDR3 is TGTGCCAGCAGTGACTCAGCGCACACTGAAGCTTTCTTT. Encoded protein: CASSDSAHTEAFF.

The V gene is TRBV7-3, the J gene TRBJ1-1, with D possibly matching TRBD1 (5 bases). The CDR3 contains 13 residues. Germline V gene data show CDR1 as SGHTA and CDR2 as FQGTGA. Trimming shortened V by 5 bases and J by 4 bases, and 11 bases separated the two germline ends. DNA for the CDR3: TGTGCCAGCAGCCCCCAGGGAGGCACTGAAGCTTTCTTT. It specifies CASSPQGGTEAFF.

This clone has just one count. As DNA, the CDR3 is TGTGCCACCAGCACAGACTACTCCAATGAGCAGTTCTTC. As protein: CATSTDYSNEQFF. The chain links TRBV15 to TRBJ2-1; a weak D match, TRBD2 (5 bases). Germline V lookup: CDR1 LNHNV, CDR2 YYDKDF (reference sequence). Trimming removed 4 bases from V and 6 bases from J, with 10 bases in between. The CDR3 runs to 13 residues.